This T cell receptor (beta chain) derives from a study of blood T cell repertoires in COVID-19. Produced via immunoSEQ multiplex PCR; TCRdb's table is partial and in-frame only. Of 350,000 to 450,000 clones listed, around 91% are singletons. Trimming took 3 bases from V and 0 from J, leaving 14 bases between them. The CDR3 spans 16 residues. From germline, CDR1 is MGHRA and CDR2 YSYEKL. The sequenced sample consisted of PBMCs or T cells enriched from blood (not recorded which). The chain couples TRBV4-1 to TRBJ1-1; D not resolved. The sequence was obtained from a man aged 30 to 39 who had recovered from COVID-19. Here the CDR3 reads CASSQYTGSVNTEAFF. The CDR3 DNA reads as TGCGCCAGCAGCCAGTACACGGGATCGGTGAACACTGAAGCTTTCTTT.